This T cell receptor beta chain came from a study of T cells expressing NK-cell markers (dated by TCRdb to 2020 to 2022). Context from the whole study: Three sorted T-cell subsets (CD3+CD56+NKG2C+, CD3+CD56+NKG2C- and CD3+CD56-NKG2C+) from fewer than 10 donors had their TCR beta-chain repertoires profiled. Of the eight sequenced donors, seven were found to be HCMV-seropositive and one was found to be HCMV-seronegative. The study sequenced eight donors, all healthy volunteers chosen at random: three men and five women. The libraries were sequenced on Illumina HiSeq 2000/2500, MiSeq or NextSeq, producing 2 x 150 bp reads.

Comments on this clonotype: What this receptor recognizes is not known.

TCRdb names Illumina HiSeq 2000 as the instrument used. The TCR beta cDNA libraries were made using 5'RACE template switching, a step that added both a universal primer site and unique molecular identifiers. Priming for cDNA synthesis came from the TCR beta constant segment, and two successive PCR amplification steps followed. For the original study's pipeline: MIGEC handled demultiplexing of the reads and grouping by UMI, while MiTCR was used to assemble and quantify clonotypes. To exclude erroneous sequences, any TCR cDNA sequence not supported by at least two reads was discarded. Downstream repertoire analysis used the tcR package, and clonotypes were matched across fractions by CDR3 nucleotide sequence plus V segment. Antigen specificity was annotated against VDJdb with VDJmatch, allowing one amino acid substitution in CDR3. After the reads were reprocessed by TCRdb, one entry was made per CDR3 protein sequence, with no DNA. The V and J calls, along with clone size, are taken from TCRdb and not from the paper's own processing. The table for this sample shows about 260,000 distinct CDR3 sequences. The ten largest clones take up 0.39% of the sample.

Beyond this particular receptor, the publication reports: Whether the expanded NKG2C-expressing T cell clones were specific for HCMV antigens was left unclear. In a handful of donors, the dominant CD3+CD56+NKG2C+ clonotypes were among the top 10 CD8+ clonotypes and accounted for roughly 1.0-7.0% of CD8+ T cells. Those dominant clonotypes were again the most abundant among CD3+CD56-NKG2C+ cells in a handful of donors, at roughly 28.3-60.1%.

Looking up the germline V gene yields CDR1 MNHGY and CDR2 SAAAGT. From its cysteine to its phenylalanine, the CDR3 spans 17 amino acids. No nucleotide data were recorded. A commercial ELISA kit detecting HCMV-specific IgG in serum was used to determine HCMV serostatus. Ficoll density gradient centrifugation was used to isolate peripheral blood mononuclear cells from blood. The TCR originated in a man between 18 and 29 years old in good health. Donor details come from another sample of the same person, matched by shared clones. The chain employs TRBV6-8 and TRBJ2-5; TCRdb lists TRBD2, though no DNA is available to test this call. The sequencing input was blood T cells: a sorted CD56 or NKG2C T cell subset, CD4+ or CD8+ T cells, or bulk PBMC T cells (not recorded which). The encoded CDR3 is CASRSGLAGAVGKTQYF.